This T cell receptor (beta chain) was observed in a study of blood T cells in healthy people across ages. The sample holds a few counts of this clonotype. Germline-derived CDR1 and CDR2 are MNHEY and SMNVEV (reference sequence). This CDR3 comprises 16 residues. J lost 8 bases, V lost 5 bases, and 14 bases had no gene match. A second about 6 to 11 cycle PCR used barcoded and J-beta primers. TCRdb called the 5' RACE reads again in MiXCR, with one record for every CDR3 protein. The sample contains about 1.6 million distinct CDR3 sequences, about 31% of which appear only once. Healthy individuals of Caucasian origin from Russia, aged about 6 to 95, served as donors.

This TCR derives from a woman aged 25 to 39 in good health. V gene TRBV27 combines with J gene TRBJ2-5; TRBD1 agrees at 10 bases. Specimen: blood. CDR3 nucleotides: TGTGCCAGCAGTACATCCGGGACAGGGGTATCATTAACCCAGTACTTC. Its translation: CASSTSGTGVSLTQYF.